The rows below give T cell receptor beta chains drawn from one sample of a study of blood T cell repertoires in COVID-19. Libraries were prepared by immunoSEQ multiplex PCR; TCRdb keeps only in-frame clonotypes and omits some of them. The repertoire has under 300,000 clones, roughly 90% of them found once; the top ten carry 8.8%. Sequencing was carried out using PBMCs or T cells enriched from blood (not recorded which). The receptors here all came from a middle-aged man who had recovered from COVID-19. Both conserved end residues are part of each CDR3. D genes are given only for firm matches. Expanded clones get a size class; other rows say once, few or many, or leave the size out.

J gene	V gene	D gene	clone size	CDR3 protein	CDR3 DNA
TRBJ2-3	TRBV13	.	.	CASSLTGGSGGDTQYF	TGTGCCAGCAGCTTAACCGGGGGATCGGGTGGGGATACGCAGTATTTT
TRBJ2-2	TRBV19	TRBD1	.	CASSRTGGTGELFF	TGTGCCAGTAGTAGGACAGGGGGCACCGGGGAGCTGTTTTTT
TRBJ2-3	TRBV9	.	.	CASSVGPLLLQDTQYF	TGTGCCAGCAGCGTAGGGCCCCTGTTGCTACAGGATACGCAGTATTTT
TRBJ2-7	TRBV4-3	.	few	CASSRDWSYEQYF	TGCGCCAGCAGCCGGGACTGGTCCTACGAGCAGTACTTC
TRBJ2-1	TRBV5-1	TRBD2	.	CASSLGSSGRANEQFF	TGCGCCAGCAGCTTGGGGTCTAGCGGGAGGGCCAATGAGCAGTTCTTC
TRBJ2-5	TRBV6-1	.	.	CASSEIVRRGETQYF	TGTGCCAGCAGTGAGATAGTCAGGAGAGGGGAGACCCAGTACTTC
TRBJ1-1	TRBV9	.	.	CASSASGTMNTEAFF	TGTGCCAGCAGCGCCTCAGGGACAATGAACACTGAAGCTTTCTTT
TRBJ2-1	TRBV19	TRBD2	.	CASRSGRAENEQFF	TGTGCCAGTAGAAGCGGGAGGGCAGAAAATGAGCAGTTCTTC
TRBJ2-2	TRBV9	TRBD1	few	CASSVEQGFAGELFF	TGTGCCAGCAGCGTAGAACAGGGGTTCGCCGGGGAGCTGTTTTTT
TRBJ1-3	TRBV3-1/TRBV3-2	TRBD1	once	CASSQGTGAGNTIYF	TGTGCCAGCAGCCAAGGGACAGGGGCTGGAAACACCATATATTTT
TRBJ2-7	TRBV11-3	TRBD1	.	CASSLARTGQGGIQQYF	TGTGCCAGCAGCTTAGCACGGACGGGACAGGGGGGCATTCAGCAGTACTTC
TRBJ1-3	TRBV4-1	TRBD1	.	CASSPDRVFGNTIYF	TGCGCCAGCAGCCCGGACAGGGTATTTGGAAACACCATATATTTT
TRBJ1-2	TRBV6-1	TRBD1	.	CASSEGTEPYGYTF	TGTGCCAGCAGTGAGGGGACAGAGCCTTATGGCTACACCTTC
TRBJ1-2	TRBV30	.	.	CAWSVLGGADGYTF	TGTGCCTGGAGTGTACTTGGGGGGGCGGATGGCTACACCTTC
TRBJ2-1	TRBV7-9	TRBD2	.	CASRMNVAGHNEQFF	TGTGCCAGCAGGATGAACGTAGCGGGCCACAATGAGCAGTTCTTC
TRBJ2-3	TRBV27	TRBD1	.	CASSPETGTSTDTQYF	TGTGCCAGCAGTCCGGAGACAGGGACAAGCACAGATACGCAGTATTTT
TRBJ2-7	TRBV7-8	TRBD1	.	CASSPVVVTGVNEQYF	TGTGCCAGCAGCCCAGTGGTTGTGACAGGGGTCAACGAGCAGTACTTC
TRBJ2-7	TRBV9	.	.	CASSVSFGMYEQYF	TGTGCCAGCAGCGTATCCTTCGGTATGTACGAGCAGTACTTC
TRBJ1-2	TRBV18	TRBD1	once	CASSPPTGVSSGGGYTF	TGTGCCAGCTCACCACCCACAGGGGTCTCATCAGGGGGAGGCTACACCTTC
TRBJ2-7	TRBV4-3	.	.	CASSQDRIRSNEQYF	TGCGCCAGCAGCCAAGACAGGATAAGGTCCAACGAGCAGTACTTC
TRBJ2-1	TRBV2	TRBD2	.	CASYFVASGGFGPFEQFF	TGTGCCAGCTACTTTGTGGCTAGCGGGGGTTTCGGTCCTTTTGAGCAGTTCTTC
TRBJ1-1	TRBV7-8	.	few	CASSLTGMNTEAFF	TGTGCCAGCAGCCTAACAGGGATGAACACTGAAGCTTTCTTT
TRBJ1-1	TRBV18	.	.	CASSPGRGTQRDRSEAFF	TGTGCCAGCTCACCAGGGCGGGGGACACAACGAGACAGATCAGAAGCTTTCTTT
TRBJ1-2	TRBV7-9	.	once	CASSPRLEANYGYTF	TGTGCCAGCAGCCCACGACTGGAAGCTAACTATGGCTACACCTTC
TRBJ2-7	TRBV29-1	TRBD1	.	CSARGGDRGTYEQYF	TGCAGCGCCCGTGGGGGGGACAGGGGAACCTACGAGCAGTACTTC
TRBJ1-6	TRBV19	.	.	CASSPSVFSSYNSPLHF	TGTGCCAGTAGCCCCTCAGTTTTCAGCTCCTATAATTCACCCCTCCACTTT
TRBJ2-5	TRBV5-1	.	.	CASSQAGAWETQYF	TGCGCCAGCAGTCAGGCGGGGGCCTGGGAGACCCAGTACTTC
TRBJ1-6	TRBV10-2	.	.	CASRFDSMNSPLHF	TGCGCCAGCAGGTTCGACTCTATGAATTCACCCCTCCACTTT
TRBJ2-7	TRBV28	TRBD1	.	CASSPTGVREQYF	TGTGCCAGCAGCCCGACAGGGGTGAGGGAGCAGTACTTC
TRBJ1-1	TRBV11-3	.	.	CASSLDLGGTEAFF	TGTGCCAGCAGCTTAGATCTAGGGGGCACTGAAGCTTTCTTT
TRBJ2-7	TRBV4-3	TRBD2	few	CASSQGLAGITYEQYF	TGCGCCAGCAGCCAAGGACTAGCGGGAATAACCTACGAGCAGTACTTC
TRBJ2-7	TRBV20-1	.	.	CSAQLAYEQYF	TGCAGTGCTCAGCTAGCTTACGAGCAGTACTTC
TRBJ2-2	TRBV6-4	TRBD1	.	CASSAGTETGELFF	TGTGCCAGCAGCGCCGGGACAGAAACCGGGGAGCTGTTTTTT
TRBJ1-3	TRBV25-1	.	few	CASSYIGNTIYF	TGTGCCAGCAGTTATATTGGAAACACCATATATTTT
TRBJ2-1	TRBV9	TRBD2	.	CASSSGTSGGPPYNEQFF	TGTGCCAGCAGCTCGGGGACTAGCGGGGGGCCCCCCTACAATGAGCAGTTCTTC
TRBJ2-1	TRBV29-1	TRBD2	.	CSVVSGIAYNEQFF	TGCAGCGTTGTGAGCGGGATTGCCTACAATGAGCAGTTCTTC
TRBJ1-4	TRBV7-8	TRBD1	.	CASSIGQGGMGTNEKLFF	TGTGCCAGCAGCATCGGACAGGGAGGGATGGGGACTAATGAAAAACTGTTTTTT
TRBJ2-7	TRBV28	.	.	CASSRGGYEQYF	TGTGCCAGCAGTAGGGGGGGCTACGAGCAGTACTTC
TRBJ2-1	TRBV19	.	.	CASSIVSNEQFF	TGTGCCAGTAGTATAGTCAGCAATGAGCAGTTCTTC
TRBJ2-7	TRBV7-2	.	.	CASSLVGSSYEQYF	TGTGCCAGCAGCTTAGTGGGCAGCTCCTACGAGCAGTACTTC
TRBJ2-5	TRBV28	TRBD2	few	CASSTPSGRAQETQYF	TGTGCCAGCAGTACACCTAGCGGGAGAGCCCAAGAGACCCAGTACTTC
TRBJ1-4	TRBV5-1	.	.	CASSYRTFNEKLFF	TGCGCCAGCAGCTACAGAACTTTTAATGAAAAACTGTTTTTT
TRBJ2-3	TRBV7-3	TRBD2	.	CASSPRTSGFVGDTQYF	TGTGCCAGCAGCCCCCGGACTAGCGGGTTTGTAGGAGATACGCAGTATTTT
TRBJ2-1	TRBV7-3	TRBD2	once	CASSPRTSGRFGEQFF	TGTGCCAGCAGCCCCCGGACTAGCGGGAGGTTCGGTGAGCAGTTCTTC
TRBJ2-1	TRBV12-3/TRBV12-4	.	.	CASRIQGVDEQFF	TGTGCCAGCAGGATACAGGGTGTCGATGAGCAGTTCTTC
TRBJ2-1	TRBV11-3	TRBD2	.	CASSSLAGERYNEQFF	TGTGCCAGCAGCTCACTAGCGGGGGAGAGGTACAATGAGCAGTTCTTC
TRBJ2-7	TRBV4-2	TRBD2	.	CASSPEAGESEQYF	TGTGCCAGCAGCCCGGAAGCGGGAGAAAGCGAGCAGTACTTC
TRBJ1-1	TRBV7-9	.	.	CASSWAGVRGTEAFF	TGTGCCAGCAGCTGGGCGGGGGTTAGGGGCACTGAAGCTTTCTTT